This section outlines one T cell receptor beta chain sequence together with its context. What it binds is not known. Germline CDR1 is ENHRY and CDR2 is SYGVKD. The V gene lost 0 bases and the J gene lost 3 bases, with 5 bases spanning the gap. CDR3 length: 13 residues. The data are from a study of shared clonotypes between healthy human individuals. Study-level information: Aged between 18 and 49, the donors were two women and three men. Every donor yielded three CD4 naive, three CD4 memory, two CD8 naive and one CD8 memory plate. Study-level findings and limits: Non-shared clonotypes had lower generation probabilities than clonotypes shared by all four sorted-subset donors. The donor pool, a small one, limited the genetic and exposure-history diversity represented.

Naive CD8 cells comprised CD45RO-negative, CCR7-positively selected cells, excluding terminally differentiated effector memory CD45RA+ cells. Some clones are missing from TCRdb's copy, which holds only in-frame ones; the method was immunoSEQ multiplex PCR. The sample consists of 2 million or so clones, roughly 94% of them appearing once. This rearrangement joins TRBV10-3 to TRBJ1-1; D not resolved. The receptor comes from a man aged 18 to 30 in good health. The sequenced material came from naive CD8+ T cells sorted from blood. DNA for the CDR3: TGTGCCATCAGTGAGTCGCGGTACACTGAAGCTTTCTTT. Translated: CAISESRYTEAFF.